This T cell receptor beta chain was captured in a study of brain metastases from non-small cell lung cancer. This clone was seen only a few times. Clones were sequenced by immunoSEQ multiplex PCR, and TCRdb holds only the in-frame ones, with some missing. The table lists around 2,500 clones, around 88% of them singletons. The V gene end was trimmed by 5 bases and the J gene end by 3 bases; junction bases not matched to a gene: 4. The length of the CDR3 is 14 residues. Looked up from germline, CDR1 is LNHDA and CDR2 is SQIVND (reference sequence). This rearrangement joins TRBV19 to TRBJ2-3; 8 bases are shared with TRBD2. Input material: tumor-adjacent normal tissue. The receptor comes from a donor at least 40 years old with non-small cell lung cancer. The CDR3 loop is CASSASGRTDTQYF. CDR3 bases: TGTGCCAGTAGTGCGAGCGGGAGAACAGATACGCAGTATTTT.